The sequence of this T cell receptor beta chain was determined in a study of shared clonotypes between healthy human individuals. Trimming left V 0 bases short and J 0 bases short, with 17 bases between. The V gene's germline CDR1 is GTSNPN and CDR2 SVGIG (reference sequence). This CDR3 spans 17 amino acids. The CD4+ fraction was divided into a CD45RA+ naive subset and a CD45RA-negative memory subset. As regards this clone: Antigen specificity is unknown.

Only in-frame clones appear in the TCRdb table, and some are missing; sequencing was by immunoSEQ multiplex PCR. The table records 2 million to 2.5 million clones, under 97% of them present only once. Study results and caveats: The four-donor shared clonotypes exceeded non-shared clonotypes in generation probability, with non-shared ones scoring lower. Naive subsets typically showed greater estimated richness than memory subsets.

Material for sequencing was naive CD4+ T cells sorted from blood. Noted subset: CD45RA+ positively selected. The chain has TRBV30 and TRBJ1-1, with D tentatively TRBD1 (5 bases). The clonotype originates from a man aged 18 to 30 in good health. The CDR3: CAWSVRDERGMNTEAFF. CDR3 nucleotides: TGTGCCTGGAGTGTAAGGGACGAACGGGGGATGAACACTGAAGCTTTCTTT.